The next 18 T cell receptor beta chains were all read from a single sample in a study of OX40 agonist ivuxolimab in advanced cancers. Sequencing was performed with immunoSEQ multiplex PCR; in TCRdb, only in-frame clones are kept and a portion is missing. The sample records approximately 30,000 clones, 85% being singletons. Sequenced here: CD4+ or CD8+ T cells sorted from blood, sampled in a trial of the OX40 agonist ivuxolimab. These receptors came from an adult with an advanced solid tumor such as melanoma, head and neck, liver or kidney cancer.

The chain combines TRBV6-4 with TRBJ2-1; 7 nucleotides line up with TRBD2. The J segment lost 7 bases and the V segment lost 3 bases, leaving 9 bases of the junction unmatched. Germline-derived CDR1 and CDR2 are MRHNA and SNTAGT. The CDR3 sequence is 15 residues long. CDR3 protein: CASSEMGEGGNEQFF. Written as DNA, the CDR3 is TGTGCCAGCAGTGAAATGGGGGAGGGCGGTAATGAGCAGTTCTTC.

The chain joins TRBV4-1 to TRBJ2-7, with 7 bases matching TRBD1. The CDR3 spans 17 residues. The V gene's germline CDR1 is MGHRA and CDR2 YSYEKL. V trimming: 0 bases; J trimming: 2 bases; junction bases outside the gene matches: 10. The CDR3 sequence is CASSQEMGQLGAYEQYF. The CDR3 coding sequence is TGCGCCAGCAGCCAAGAAATGGGACAGCTAGGGGCCTACGAGCAGTACTTC.

The chain couples TRBV6-6 to TRBJ2-1; 10 bases are shared with TRBD1. Germline V gives CDR1 MNHNY, CDR2 SVGAGI (reference sequence). The V and J ends lost 0 bases and 9 bases, in that order; junction bases with no gene match: 8. The CDR3 is 16 amino acids. This CDR3 is CASSYSGTGEGAEQFF. For the CDR3, the DNA is TGTGCCAGCAGTTACTCGGGGACAGGGGAGGGGGCTGAGCAGTTCTTC.

This chain uses TRBV10-2 with TRBJ2-5; D may be TRBD2 (5 bases). Germline assignment: CDR1 WSHSY and CDR2 SAAADI. The CDR3 runs to 13 residues. V gave up 11 bases and J gave up 4 bases, with 17 bases separating them. In nucleotides, the CDR3 is TGCGCCGTACACGAGGGTTCGTTAGAGACCCAGTACTTC. Its translation is CAVHEGSLETQYF.

The gene calls are TRBV9 and TRBJ2-5; 7 bases agree with TRBD1. Trimming removed 1 base from V and 1 base from J; junction bases left unmatched: 4. The CDR3 runs 15 residues. Germline values: CDR1 SGDLS, CDR2 YYNGEE. CDR3 in DNA: TGTGCCAGCAGCGTAACCGACAGGGTCCAAGAGACCCAGTACTTC. Protein product: CASSVTDRVQETQYF.

V usage is TRBV10-3 and J usage is TRBJ2-2; D is unresolved. The length of the CDR3 is 11 residues. Germline CDR1 reads ENHRY; CDR2 reads SYGVKD. Trimming left V 4 bases short and J 6 bases short, with 3 bases between. CDR3 sequence: CAISVAGELFF. Here the CDR3 DNA reads TGTGCCATCAGTGTTGCCGGGGAGCTGTTTTTT.

This chain uses TRBV2 with TRBJ1-2, with D tentatively TRBD1 (6 bases). CDR1 and CDR2 from the germline V gene are SNHLY and FYNNEI. This CDR3 region has 15 residues. Trimming left V 6 bases short and J 2 bases short, with 16 bases between. DNA for the CDR3: TGTGCCAGCAGCCTCTCGGGGGGGCCCAACTATGGCTACACCTTC. Its translation is CASSLSGGPNYGYTF. The whole variable domain, filled in from reference TRBV2 and TRBJ1-2, reads EPEVTQTPSHQVTQMGQEVILRCVPISNHLYFYWYRQILGQKVEFLVSFYNNEISEKSEIFDDQFSVERPDGSNFTLKIRSTKLEDSAMYFCASSLSGGPNYGYTFGSGTRLTVV.

The rearrangement joins TRBV6-5 to TRBJ2-1, with D perhaps TRBD1 or TRBD2 (5 bases each). Germline-derived CDR1 and CDR2 are MNHEY and SVGAGI. Trimming removed 6 bases at V and 0 bases at J, with 12 bases between. The CDR3 spans 15 residues. The CDR3 region has the DNA TGTGCCAGCAGCCCCTGGGGGAGCTCCTACAATGAGCAGTTCTTC. It codes for CASSPWGSSYNEQFF.

The chain uses TRBV7-9 and TRBJ2-3, with D possibly TRBD1 on 5 matching bases. The CDR3 extends over 12 amino acids. Trimming removed 5 bases at V and 5 bases at J, with 8 bases between. Germline-derived CDR1 and CDR2 are SEHNR and FQNEAQ (reference sequence). CDR3 sequence reads: CASSGDRDTQYF. The CDR3 bases are TGTGCCAGCAGCGGAGACAGAGATACGCAGTATTTT.

V is TRBV27 and J is TRBJ2-1, with D uncertain. Per germline, CDR1 MNHEY and CDR2 SMNVEV (reference sequence). V shed 3 bases and J shed 4 bases, with 13 bases lying between them. This CDR3 contains 15 residues. The CDR3, as DNA: TGTGCCAGCAGTTTGCAGCCCGTTTCGTACAATGAGCAGTTCTTC. This sequence encodes CASSLQPVSYNEQFF.

This clone was seen once. Germline is not matched at one junction end, which may reflect a read error. The chain employs TRBV28 and TRBJ2-3; possible D gene TRBD2, 6 bases. The CDR3 is 18 amino acids. Germline assignment: CDR1 MDHEN and CDR2 SYDVKM. The CDR3 DNA reads as TGTGCCAGCAGTTCCACCTACCTTAGGGAGGCCAACACAGGTACGCAGTATTTT. Residues: CASSSTYLREANTGTQYF.

The chain employs TRBV19 and TRBJ2-1, with D tentatively TRBD2 (5 bases). This CDR3 comprises 14 residues. Germline V CDR1 and CDR2: LNHDA, SQIVND (reference sequence). V lost 6 bases and J lost 8, with 17 bases in between. CDR3 loop: CASRSKLAFHEQFF. CDR3 DNA: TGTGCCAGTAGATCCAAGCTAGCTTTCCATGAGCAGTTCTTC.

This clone has a single count. The CDR3 here is CASSLDHQATNTEAFF. The CDR3 region has the DNA TGTGCCAGCAGCTTAGATCACCAGGCAACAAACACTGAAGCTTTCTTT. The chain uses TRBV11-3 and TRBJ1-1; no clear D gene. The CDR3 runs to 16 residues. Looked up from germline, CDR1 is SGHNT and CDR2 is YENEEA. Trimming removed 0 bases at V and 2 bases at J, with 13 bases between. The entire variable domain, with the rest obtained from reference TRBV11-3 and TRBJ1-1, is as follows: EAGVVQSPRYKIIEKKQPVAFWCNPISGHNTLYWYLQNLGQGPELLIRYENEEAVDDSQLPKDRFSAERLKGVDSTLKIQPAELGDSAVYLCASSLDHQATNTEAFFGQGTRLTVV.

The chain combines TRBV4-2 with TRBJ1-1; no firm D call. The CDR3 has 13 residues. CDR1 and CDR2 from the germline V gene are LGHNA and YNFKEQ. V lost 0 bases and J 4 bases, leaving 6 bases between the germline ends. As DNA, the CDR3 is TGTGCCAGCAGCCAAGACCCCTCCACTGAAGCTTTCTTT. Protein: CASSQDPSTEAFF.

This chain links TRBV7-9 with TRBJ2-7; weak D call: TRBD2 (5 bases). V lost 2 bases and J lost 7, with 15 bases in between. CDR1 is SEHNR and CDR2 is FQNEAQ in the germline V gene (reference sequence). The CDR3 contains 14 residues. CDR3 region: CASSLIGREIEQYF. The CDR3 nucleotides are TGTGCCAGCAGCTTAATTGGCCGGGAAATTGAGCAGTACTTC.

The chain links TRBV13 to TRBJ2-5; perhaps TRBD1 as D (6 bases). Germline CDR1 PRHDT, CDR2 FYEKMQ (reference sequence). V shed 5 bases and J shed 4 bases, with 11 bases lying between them. The length of the CDR3 is 13 residues. This chain's CDR3 is CASSTTGGETQYF. Here the CDR3 DNA reads TGTGCCAGCAGCACGACAGGAGGAGAGACCCAGTACTTC.

This clone was found once. The CDR3 reads CASSPGTVPANYGYTF. The CDR3 DNA reads TGTGCCAGCTCACCGGGGACAGTCCCAGCTAACTATGGCTACACCTTC. The chain couples TRBV18 to TRBJ1-2, with 7 bases aligning to TRBD1. The germline gives CDR1 KGHSH, CDR2 LQKENI. V shed 3 bases, J shed 0 bases, and the junction held 7 bases outside the gene matches. The CDR3 extends over 16 amino acids.

The rearrangement uses TRBV5-4 and TRBJ1-1; D unresolved. Per germline, CDR1 SGHNT and CDR2 YYREEE (reference sequence). The V and J ends lost 4 bases and 1 base respectively, with 17 bases between them. The CDR3 is 16 amino acids. CDR3 sequence reads: CASSHDDLLGNTEAFF. Here the CDR3 DNA reads TGTGCCAGCAGCCATGATGATTTATTGGGGAACACTGAAGCTTTCTTT.